One and the same sample provided the 16 T cell receptor beta chains below, sequenced in a study of identical twins. TCRdb reprocessed the 5' RACE reads with MiXCR, giving one entry per CDR3 protein. The sample lists about 790,000 distinct CDR3 sequences; approximately 18% were seen once. The same specimen was also included in a second study, on T cells expressing NK-cell markers.

Sequenced material: PBMCs. The receptors here all came from a woman aged 18-30 years in good health.

V is TRBV2 and J is TRBJ1-6; 10 nucleotides line up with TRBD1. V was pared by 7 bases and J by 10 bases, with 7 bases of the junction left unmatched. The CDR3 has 14 residues. The germline CDR1 and CDR2 sequences are SNHLY and FYNNEI. CDR3: CASTGTGASSPLHF. As DNA, the CDR3 is TGTGCCAGCACCGGGACAGGGGCTTCATCACCCCTCCACTTT.

CDR3 sequence: CASSLPGTGNTIYF. Written as DNA, the CDR3 is TGCGCCAGCAGCTTGCCAGGGACTGGAAACACCATATATTTT. The chain couples TRBV5-1 to TRBJ1-3; perhaps TRBD1 as D (5 bases). This CDR3 spans 14 amino acids. Trimming pared 1 base from V and 2 bases from J, leaving 7 bases between. The germline V gene has CDR1 SGHRS and CDR2 YFSETQ.

This clonotype has ten or more counts. The chain combines TRBV10-3 with TRBJ2-1; 8 bases align to TRBD2. Per germline, CDR1 ENHRY and CDR2 SYGVKD. Unmatched junction bases numbered 10, after V lost 8 bases and J lost 7 bases. CDR3 length: 14 amino acids. The CDR3 nucleotides read TGTGCCATCGGTGCGACGGGAGGGCTTAATGAGCAGTTCTTC. Amino acids: CAIGATGGLNEQFF.

The gene calls are TRBV5-6 and TRBJ1-2, with D unclear. V lost 9 bases to trimming and J lost 4 bases, with 16 bases between them. Germline V gene data show CDR1 as SGHDT and CDR2 as YYEEEE. The CDR3 totals 13 residues. Here the CDR3 DNA reads TGTGCCACCGAACGGTTTCGGGGCTATGGCTACACCTTC. Its protein is CATERFRGYGYTF.

This sequence joins TRBV11-2 and TRBJ2-5; 7 bases map to TRBD2. V trimming: 3 bases; J trimming: 1 base; junction bases outside the gene matches: 5. The CDR3 runs to 15 residues. Germline values: CDR1 SGHAT, CDR2 FQNNGV. As DNA, the CDR3 is TGTGCCAGCAGCTTGGTCGGGGAGGGCCAAGAGACCCAGTACTTC. Its protein is CASSLVGEGQETQYF.

This sequence joins TRBV20-1 and TRBJ1-1; D possibly corresponds to TRBD1 (5 bases). Germline V lookup: CDR1 DFQATT, CDR2 SNEGSKA (reference sequence). The CDR3 runs to 12 residues. The V end lost 1 base, the J end lost 7 bases, and 10 bases lay between the germline ends. CDR3 coding DNA: TGCAGTGCTAGAGGACAGTACCTTGAAGCTTTCTTT. It specifies CSARGQYLEAFF.

This clonotype has more than one count but fewer than ten. The DNA of the CDR3 is TGTGCCAGCAGTACTACAGGGAATGGCTACACCTTC. Translating gives CASSTTGNGYTF. The chain recombines TRBV2 with TRBJ1-2; D might be TRBD1 (6 bases). The V and J ends lost 5 bases and 6 bases respectively, with 10 bases between them. CDR1 SNHLY and CDR2 FYNNEI come from the germline V gene. The CDR3 is made up of 12 amino acids.

The sample holds a few counts of this clonotype. The chain is built from TRBV10-3 and TRBJ2-6; D is unresolved. Germline assignment: CDR1 ENHRY and CDR2 SYGVKD. Trimming cost V 6 bases and J 1 base, with 7 bases left between them. There are 14 residues in the CDR3. For the CDR3, the DNA is TGTGCCATCAGGGGCCGATCTGGGGCCAACGTCCTGACTTTC. Translated: CAIRGRSGANVLTF.

The V and J genes are TRBV29-1 and TRBJ1-1; no clear D gene. Trimming cost V 1 base and J 11 bases, with 8 bases left between them. This CDR3 has 10 amino acids. CDR1 and CDR2 from the germline V gene are SQVTM and ANQGSEA. The CDR3 reads CSVEGPEAFF. In DNA form, the CDR3 reads TGCAGCGTTGAAGGTCCCGAGGCTTTCTTT.

The sample holds many counts of this clonotype. This chain links TRBV12-3 or TRBV12-4 with TRBJ2-2; 9 bases map to TRBD2. The CDR3 is 15 amino acids. J gave up 3 bases and V 5 bases, and 4 bases lay outside the gene matches. CDR3 loop: CASSRASGDTGELFF. CDR3 nucleotide sequence: TGTGCCAGCAGTAGAGCTAGCGGGGACACCGGGGAGCTGTTTTTT.

J is TRBJ2-7 and V is TRBV9; TRBD1 matches at 7 bases. Trimming at V came to 4 bases and at J to 2 bases, leaving 9 bases not matched to a gene. The CDR3 loop spans 15 amino acids. Per germline, CDR1 SGDLS and CDR2 YYNGEE. CDR3 coding DNA: TGTGCCAGCAGCCGAGGACAGGCCTTAGCCTACGAGCAGTACTTC. Translated: CASSRGQALAYEQYF.

CDR3 region: CASSLRVGGADTQYF. CDR3 nucleotide sequence: TGCGCCAGCAGCTTACGGGTTGGGGGTGCAGATACGCAGTATTTT. The chain is built from TRBV5-1 and TRBJ2-3, with D perhaps assigned TRBD1 or TRBD2 (5 bases each). Germline lookup yields CDR1 SGHRS and CDR2 YFSETQ. This CDR3 is built from 15 residues. V was trimmed by 2 bases and J by 4 bases, leaving 14 bases between them.

This clonotype is a singleton in its sample. The chain carries TRBV19 and TRBJ2-2; D is possibly TRBD1 (5 bases). CDR1 and CDR2 from the germline V gene are LNHDA and SQIVND (reference sequence). The CDR3 is made up of 13 amino acids. Between the trimmed V and J ends, which lost 6 bases and 6 bases, there was a span of 11 bases. The CDR3 region is CASRPQGPGELFF. Written as DNA, the CDR3 is TGTGCCAGTAGACCCCAGGGCCCCGGGGAGCTGTTTTTT.

The chain links TRBV5-5 to TRBJ2-2, with 9 bases matching TRBD1. V shed 6 bases, J shed 5 bases, and the junction held 8 bases outside the gene matches. This CDR3 comprises 15 residues. Germline lookup yields CDR1 SGHKS and CDR2 YYEKEE (reference sequence). The CDR3 nucleotides read TGTGCCAGCACCCCCGGGACAGGGAAGACCGGGGAGCTGTTTTTT. This translates into CASTPGTGKTGELFF.

This clonotype turned up a few times. The chain uses TRBV6-1 and TRBJ2-2; 11 positions agree with TRBD1. The CDR3 has 14 residues. Germline CDR1 and CDR2: MNHNS and SASEGT. With V trimmed by 11 bases and J by 2 bases, 4 bases remained unmatched. Written as DNA, the CDR3 is TGTGCCCTGGACAGGGGGCCTAACACCGGGGAGCTGTTTTTT. Translated: CALDRGPNTGELFF.

This clonotype was detected a few times. The chain's CDR3 is CASSFGQLNSPLHF. The CDR3 DNA reads TGCGCCAGCAGCTTCGGGCAGCTAAATTCACCCCTCCACTTT. The genes are TRBV5-1 and TRBJ1-6; D remains unclear. Germline CDR1 reads SGHRS; CDR2 reads YFSETQ. The CDR3 totals 14 residues. V shed 2 bases and J shed 7 bases, with 10 bases lying between them. Using reference TRBV5-1 and TRBJ1-6 for the parts outside the CDR3, the full variable domain is KAGVTQTPRYLIKTRGQQVTLSCSPISGHRSVSWYQQTPGQGLQFLFEYFSETQRNKGNFPGRFSGRQFSNSRSEMNVSTLELGDSALYLCASSFGQLNSPLHFGNGTRLTVT.